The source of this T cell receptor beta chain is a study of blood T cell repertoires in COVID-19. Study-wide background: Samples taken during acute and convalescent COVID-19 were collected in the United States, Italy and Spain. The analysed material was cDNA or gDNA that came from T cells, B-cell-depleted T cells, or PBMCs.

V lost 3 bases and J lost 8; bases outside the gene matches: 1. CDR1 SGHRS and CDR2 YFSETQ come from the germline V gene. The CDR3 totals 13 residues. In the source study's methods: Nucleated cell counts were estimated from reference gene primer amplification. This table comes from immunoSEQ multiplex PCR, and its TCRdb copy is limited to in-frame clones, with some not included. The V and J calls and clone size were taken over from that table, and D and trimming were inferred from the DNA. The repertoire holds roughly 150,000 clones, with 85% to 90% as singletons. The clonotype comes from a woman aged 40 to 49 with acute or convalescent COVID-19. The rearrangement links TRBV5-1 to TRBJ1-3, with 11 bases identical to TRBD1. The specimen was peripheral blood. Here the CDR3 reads CASSWDRGDTIYF. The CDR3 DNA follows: TGCGCCAGCAGCTGGGACAGGGGGGACACCATATATTTT.